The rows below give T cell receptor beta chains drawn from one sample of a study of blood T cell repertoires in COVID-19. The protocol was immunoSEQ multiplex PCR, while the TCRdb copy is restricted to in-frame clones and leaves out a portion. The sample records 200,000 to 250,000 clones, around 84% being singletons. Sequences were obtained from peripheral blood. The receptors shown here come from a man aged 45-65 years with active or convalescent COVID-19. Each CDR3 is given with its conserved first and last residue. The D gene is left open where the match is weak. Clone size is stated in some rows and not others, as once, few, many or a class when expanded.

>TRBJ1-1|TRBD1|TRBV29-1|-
CSVTTGGTEAFF
TGCAGCGTTACCACAGGGGGCACTGAAGCTTTCTTT
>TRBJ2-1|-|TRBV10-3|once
CAISESGDEQFF
TGTGCCATCAGTGAGTCGGGAGATGAGCAGTTCTTC
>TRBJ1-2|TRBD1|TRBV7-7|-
CASSLDRGFVGYTF
TGTGCCAGCAGCCTAGACAGGGGCTTCGTTGGCTACACCTTC
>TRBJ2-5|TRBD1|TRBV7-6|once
CASSLESQGAGETQYF
TGTGCCAGCAGCTTAGAGTCCCAGGGGGCCGGGGAGACCCAGTACTTC
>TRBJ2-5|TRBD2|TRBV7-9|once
CASSSGLAGETQYF
TGTGCCAGCAGCTCCGGACTAGCCGGAGAGACCCAGTACTTC
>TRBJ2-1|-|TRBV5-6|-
CASSLASGANEQFF
TGTGCCAGCAGCTTGGCGTCAGGGGCGAATGAGCAGTTCTTC
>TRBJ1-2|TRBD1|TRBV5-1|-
CASSLGTGQGNYGYTF
TGCGCCAGCAGTCTCGGGACGGGACAGGGCAACTATGGCTACACCTTC
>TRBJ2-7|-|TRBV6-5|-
CASKIGWTATYEQYF
TGTGCCAGCAAGATAGGATGGACAGCCACCTACGAGCAGTACTTC
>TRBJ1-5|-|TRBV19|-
CASSISRVQPQHF
TGTGCCAGTAGTATCAGTCGTGTTCAGCCCCAGCATTTT
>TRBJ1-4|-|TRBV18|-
CASSPPMSEKLFF
TGTGCCAGCTCACCACCGATGAGTGAAAAACTGTTTTTT
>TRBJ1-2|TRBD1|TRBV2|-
CASSEETGYRSYGYTF
TGTGCCAGCAGTGAGGAGACAGGGTACCGAAGCTATGGCTACACCTTC
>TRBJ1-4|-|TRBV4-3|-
CASSQDGGGGELFF
TGCGCCAGCAGCCAAGATGGGGGGGGAGGGGAACTGTTTTTT
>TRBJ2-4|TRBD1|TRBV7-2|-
CASSSGDRDGNIQYF
TGTGCCAGCAGCTCCGGAGACAGGGATGGAAACATTCAGTACTTC
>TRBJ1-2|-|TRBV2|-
CASNPWSSPSGDYGYTF
TGTGCCAGCAATCCCTGGAGCAGCCCTTCCGGAGACTATGGCTACACCTTC
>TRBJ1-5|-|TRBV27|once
CASSLIPSHQPQHF
TGTGCCAGCAGTTTAATCCCCTCTCATCAGCCCCAGCATTTT
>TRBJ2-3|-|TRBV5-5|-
CASSLPSTSTDTQYF
TGTGCCAGCAGCTTGCCCTCGACAAGCACAGATACGCAGTATTTT
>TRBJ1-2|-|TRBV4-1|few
CASSQESPGDQLDGYTF
TGCGCCAGCAGCCAAGAGAGTCCAGGGGATCAGTTGGATGGCTACACCTTC
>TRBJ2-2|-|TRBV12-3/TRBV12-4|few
CASSFMGELFF
TGTGCCAGCAGTTTCATGGGGGAGCTGTTTTTT
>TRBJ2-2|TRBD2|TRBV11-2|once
CASSLGTALADNTGELFF
TGTGCCAGCAGCCTCGGGACGGCACTAGCGGACAACACCGGGGAGCTGTTTTTT
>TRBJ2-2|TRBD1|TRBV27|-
CASSFGQGNTGELFF
TGTGCCAGCAGTTTCGGACAGGGTAACACCGGGGAGCTGTTTTTT
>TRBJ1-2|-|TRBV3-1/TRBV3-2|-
CASNVARNYGYTF
TGTGCCAGCAACGTAGCGAGAAACTATGGCTACACCTTC
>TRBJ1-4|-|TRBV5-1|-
CASSLEDSGNEKLFF
TGCGCCAGCAGCTTGGAAGACAGTGGCAATGAAAAACTGTTTTTT
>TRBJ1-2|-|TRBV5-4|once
CASSLGLGDYGYTF
TGTGCCAGCAGCTTGGGACTGGGAGACTATGGCTACACCTTC
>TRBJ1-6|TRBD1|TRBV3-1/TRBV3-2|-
CASSQGTGPISYNSPLHF
TGTGCCAGCAGCCAAGGGACAGGGCCCATCTCCTATAATTCACCCCTCCACTTT